A single sample is the source of the 10 T cell receptor beta chains below, sequenced in a study of T cell responses to AZD1222 COVID-19 vaccine. The assay was immunoSEQ multiplex PCR, and TCRdb's table has in-frame clones only and misses some. This table holds some 99,000 clones, approximately 91% found once. Sequences were derived from peripheral blood, sampled on day 0 of AZD1222 vaccination. The receptors were gathered from an adult in good health.

This sequence joins TRBV12-5 and TRBJ2-3, with D possibly being TRBD2 (5 bases). The V gene lost 5 bases and the J gene lost 4 bases, with 16 bases spanning the gap. Looked up from germline, CDR1 is LGHNT and CDR2 is FRNRAP. The CDR3 is made up of 15 amino acids. This CDR3 is CASGAGEGLADTQYF. The DNA of the CDR3 is TGTGCTAGTGGTGCCGGCGAGGGTCTCGCAGATACGCAGTATTTT.

The chain recombines TRBV20-1 with TRBJ1-6; D remains unclear. Trimming removed 3 bases at V and 9 bases at J, with 12 bases between. The germline gives CDR1 DFQATT, CDR2 SNEGSKA (reference sequence). The CDR3 is 13 residues long. The CDR3 spells CSASMAGGSPLHF. The CDR3 bases are TGCAGTGCTAGTATGGCGGGAGGTTCACCCCTCCACTTT.

V is TRBV5-8 and J is TRBJ1-1, with D perhaps matching TRBD1 (6 bases). Trimming took 0 bases from V and 5 from J, leaving 11 bases between them. Per the germline V gene, CDR1 is SGHTS and CDR2 is YDEGEE. The CDR3 loop spans 14 amino acids. CDR3 in amino acids: CASSLDRAETEAFF. The CDR3 nucleotides are TGTGCCAGCAGCTTGGACAGGGCGGAGACTGAAGCTTTCTTT.

The V call is TRBV5-5, the J call TRBJ1-2; D is unresolved. This CDR3 comprises 13 residues. Trimming took 4 bases from V and 4 from J, leaving 11 bases between them. From germline, CDR1 is SGHKS and CDR2 YYEKEE (reference sequence). The DNA for the CDR3 is TGTGCCAGCAGCCCTGATCTAAGCTATGGCTACACCTTC. Amino acids: CASSPDLSYGYTF.

The gene calls are TRBV19 and TRBJ1-2; 7 bases map to TRBD1. The germline V gene encodes CDR1 LNHDA and CDR2 SQIVND (reference sequence). This CDR3 contains 12 residues. V shed 9 bases, J shed 5 bases, and the junction held 6 bases outside the gene matches. CDR3 region: CASVDRSYGYTF. CDR3 sequence (DNA): TGTGCCAGCGTGGACAGGAGTTATGGCTACACCTTC.

The V call is TRBV7-8, the J call TRBJ1-2; 8 bases match TRBD1. J was trimmed by 3 bases and V by 6 bases; bases with no gene match: 6. CDR1 SGHVS and CDR2 FQNEAQ come from the germline V gene. The CDR3 contains 14 residues. For the CDR3, the DNA is TGTGCCAGCAGTTTGGACAGGGACGACTATGGCTACACCTTC. Its protein is CASSLDRDDYGYTF.

The chain employs TRBV7-9 and TRBJ2-5; no reliable D call. The CDR3 has 15 amino acids. Germline lookup yields CDR1 SEHNR and CDR2 FQNEAQ (reference sequence). Trimming shortened V by 5 bases and J by 5 bases, and 18 bases separated the two germline ends. The CDR3 here is CASSTVLLAQETQYF. In DNA form, the CDR3 reads TGTGCCAGCAGCACAGTGCTCCTGGCCCAGGAGACCCAGTACTTC.

CDR3 nucleotides: TGTGCCATCAGTGACCTGGAGGAAAAACTGTTTTTT. As protein: CAISDLEEKLFF. The V gene is TRBV10-3, the J gene TRBJ1-4; no clear D. Germline values: CDR1 ENHRY, CDR2 SYGVKD. V lost 3 bases and J lost 8, with 7 bases in between. This CDR3 comprises 12 residues.

J is TRBJ2-7 and V is TRBV3-1 (or the pseudogene TRBV3-2); TRBD2 is a possible D gene (5 bases). V gave up 4 bases and J gave up 5 bases, with 15 bases separating them. Germline values: CDR1 LGHDT, CDR2 YNNKEL (reference sequence). The CDR3 runs 14 residues. CDR3 loop: CASSPPASTNEQYF. As DNA, the CDR3 is TGTGCCAGCAGCCCTCCGGCTAGCACGAACGAGCAGTACTTC.

The chain recombines TRBV9 with TRBJ2-5; D gene ambiguous. Trimming removed 2 bases from V and 2 bases from J, with 13 bases in between. Germline V lookup: CDR1 SGDLS, CDR2 YYNGEE. The CDR3 length is 15 residues. The DNA for the CDR3 is TGTGCCAGCAGCGTGACTGGGCAGATACAAGAGACCCAGTACTTC. Amino acid sequence: CASSVTGQIQETQYF. Together with reference TRBV9 and TRBJ2-5, the CDR3 gives the full variable domain: DSGVTQTPKHLITATGQRVTLRCSPRSGDLSVYWYQQSLDQGLQFLIQYYNGEERAKGNILERFSAQQFPDLHSELNLSSLELGDSALYFCASSVTGQIQETQYFGPGTRLLVL.